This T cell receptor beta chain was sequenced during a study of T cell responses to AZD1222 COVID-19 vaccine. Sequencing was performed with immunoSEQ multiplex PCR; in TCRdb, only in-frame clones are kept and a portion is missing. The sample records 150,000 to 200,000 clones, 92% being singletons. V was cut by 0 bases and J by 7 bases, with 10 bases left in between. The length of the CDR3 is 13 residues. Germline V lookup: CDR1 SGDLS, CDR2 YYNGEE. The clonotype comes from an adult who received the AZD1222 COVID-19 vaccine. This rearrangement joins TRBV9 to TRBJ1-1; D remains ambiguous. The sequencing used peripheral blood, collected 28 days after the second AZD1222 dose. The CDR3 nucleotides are TGTGCCAGCAGCGTAGAAGGGCCCGTTGAAGCTTTCTTT. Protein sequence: CASSVEGPVEAFF.